Following are 31 T cell receptor beta chains from one sample sequenced in a study of neoadjuvant anti-PD-1 for oral cavity cancer. Profiling relied on immunoSEQ multiplex PCR, and the TCRdb table lists in-frame clones only, not all of them. The sample has roughly 16,000 clones, about 60% seen once. Sequences were derived from PBMCs, sampled before nivolumab (anti-PD-1) treatment. The source of these receptors is a person aged 40 to 85 with oral cavity squamous cell carcinoma.

The rearrangement joins TRBV29-1 to TRBJ1-1; D gene uncertain. Germline V gene sequence: CDR1 SQVTM, CDR2 ANQGSEA. CDR3 length: 12 amino acids. V shed 7 bases and J shed 0 bases, with 9 bases lying between them. CDR3: CSAEGVNTEAFF. CDR3 bases: TGCAGCGCCGAAGGAGTGAACACTGAAGCTTTCTTT.

The rearrangement uses TRBV20-1 and TRBJ2-7, with D tentatively TRBD2 (6 bases). Germline loops: CDR1 DFQATT, CDR2 SNEGSKA (reference sequence). The CDR3 is made up of 11 amino acids. Trimming removed 7 bases at V and 7 bases at J, with 14 bases between. CDR3 in DNA: TGCAGTGTTCTCTGGGCGGGAGAGCAGTACTTC. Its translation is CSVLWAGEQYF.

The CDR3 loop is CASSQVAGTGELFF. As DNA, the CDR3 is TGTGCCAGCAGCCAAGTTGCGGGAACCGGGGAGCTGTTTTTT. The genes are TRBV14 and TRBJ2-2, with a weak D call TRBD2 (6 bases). V dropped 1 base and J dropped 5 bases, with 8 bases sitting between them. This CDR3 is 14 amino acids long. Germline values: CDR1 SGHDN, CDR2 FVKESK.

The genes are TRBV6-5 and TRBJ2-7, with a possible D match to TRBD2 (6 bases). The CDR3 loop spans 16 amino acids. V was shortened by 0 bases and J by 0 bases, with 12 bases between the two germline ends. CDR1 and CDR2 (germline): MNHEY, SVGAGI. The CDR3 DNA reads TGTGCCAGCAGTTACTCTCCGGGACTTCTCTCCTACGAGCAGTACTTC. This gives the protein CASSYSPGLLSYEQYF.

CDR3 sequence: CASSLEQGVYEQYF. The CDR3 region has the DNA TGCGCCAGCAGCTTGGAACAGGGGGTCTACGAGCAGTACTTC. The gene calls are TRBV5-1 and TRBJ2-7; TRBD1 aligns across 8 bases. Germline CDR1 and CDR2: SGHRS and YFSETQ. The CDR3 extends over 14 amino acids. The V gene end was trimmed by 0 bases and the J gene end by 3 bases; junction bases not matched to a gene: 2.

The rearrangement uses TRBV2 and TRBJ1-1; D perhaps matches TRBD1 (6 bases). V gave up 1 base and J gave up 5 bases, with 11 bases separating them. The CDR3 is 14 amino acids. Germline V CDR1 and CDR2: SNHLY, FYNNEI. The CDR3 DNA reads TGTGCCAGCAGTGAAGAGGGGGGCGGGACTGAAGCTTTCTTT. It specifies CASSEEGGGTEAFF.

This chain links TRBV7-2 with TRBJ1-2; 7 bases align to TRBD1. Germline loops: CDR1 SGHTA, CDR2 FQGNSA. V dropped 3 bases and J dropped 7; count of bases not matched to a gene: 11. The CDR3 runs to 15 residues. Written as DNA, the CDR3 is TGTGCCAGCAGCTTCACTACCTCGACAGGGAGTGGCTACACCTTC. This gives the protein CASSFTTSTGSGYTF.

J is TRBJ2-7 and V is TRBV5-1; D unresolved. The CDR3 length is 11 residues. Germline CDR1 and CDR2: SGHRS and YFSETQ. V dropped 0 bases and J dropped 4 bases, with 2 bases sitting between them. In nucleotides, the CDR3 is TGCGCCAGCAGCTTGGGATACGAGCAGTACTTC. Protein sequence: CASSLGYEQYF.

This clone was counted between two and nine times. The rearrangement links TRBV10-3 to TRBJ1-3; no clear D gene. The CDR3 sequence is 12 residues long. The ends were cut back, 3 bases at V and 8 bases at J, with 8 bases in the middle. Germline V CDR1 and CDR2: ENHRY, SYGVKD. The CDR3 protein is CAISDGDDTIYF. Here the CDR3 DNA reads TGTGCCATCAGTGATGGGGATGACACCATATATTTT.

The chain carries TRBV6-5 and TRBJ1-2; TRBD1 is a possible D gene (5 bases). The V and J ends lost 4 bases and 4 bases respectively, with 7 bases between them. Germline CDR1 and CDR2: MNHEY and SVGAGI. This CDR3 contains 12 residues. This CDR3 is CASSFDSYGYTF. For the CDR3, the DNA is TGTGCCAGCAGTTTCGACAGCTATGGCTACACCTTC.

This sequence joins TRBV2 and TRBJ2-4, with D perhaps matching TRBD2 (7 bases). The CDR3 covers 22 residues. Germline V lookup: CDR1 SNHLY, CDR2 FYNNEI. The V gene lost 3 bases and the J gene lost 0 bases, with 30 bases spanning the gap. The chain's CDR3 is CASSERPTGRGVGEGAKNIQYF. Here the CDR3 DNA reads TGTGCCAGCAGTGAGCGACCTACAGGGAGGGGCGTCGGGGAGGGAGCCAAAAACATTCAGTACTTC. The entire variable domain, with the rest obtained from reference TRBV2 and TRBJ2-4, is as follows: EPEVTQTPSHQVTQMGQEVILRCVPISNHLYFYWYRQILGQKVEFLVSFYNNEISEKSEIFDDQFSVERPDGSNFTLKIRSTKLEDSAMYFCASSERPTGRGVGEGAKNIQYFGAGTRLSVL.

In this sample, this clone turned up once. This sequence joins TRBV7-6 and TRBJ1-2; possible D gene TRBD1, 5 bases. This CDR3 has 15 amino acids. Germline assignment: CDR1 SGHVS and CDR2 FNYEAQ. V gave up 5 bases and J gave up 5 bases, with 18 bases separating them. The CDR3 coding sequence is TGTGCCAGCAGCCAAGGGGCCGGGACGTCTTATGGCTACACCTTC. It is translated as CASSQGAGTSYGYTF. Supplemented by reference TRBV7-6 and TRBJ1-2, the full variable domain reads GAGVSQSPRYKVTKRGQDVALRCDPISGHVSLYWYRQALGQGPEFLTYFNYEAQQDKSGLPNDRFSAERPEGSISTLTIQRTEQRDSAMYRCASSQGAGTSYGYTFGSGTRLTVV.

CDR3 nucleotides: TGTGCCAGCAGCTTGGGCACCAGAAGCGGTTTCTTT. Protein: CASSLGTRSGFF. The chain employs TRBV7-2 and TRBJ1-1, with D hard to call. Trimming left V 3 bases short and J 13 bases short, with 15 bases between. This CDR3 region has 12 residues. Germline V gene lookup returns CDR1 SGHTA and CDR2 FQGNSA.

This chain joins TRBV7-2 and TRBJ1-2, with 7 bases fitting TRBD1. The CDR3 runs to 13 residues. Trimming at V came to 4 bases and at J to 7 bases, leaving 6 bases not matched to a gene. The germline V gene encodes CDR1 SGHTA and CDR2 FQGNSA. The CDR3 region has the DNA TGTGCCAGCAGCTCAACAGGGGAGCGTGGCTACACCTTC. Amino acid sequence: CASSSTGERGYTF.

V usage is TRBV6-5 and J usage is TRBJ2-1; 9 bases align to TRBD1. This CDR3 region has 15 residues. V was clipped by 4 bases and J by 6 bases; unmatched bases: 7. Germline V lookup: CDR1 MNHEY, CDR2 SVGAGI. The CDR3 region has the DNA TGTGCCAGCAGTTCCGGGACAGGGTTCGGCAATGAGCAGTTCTTC. It translates to CASSSGTGFGNEQFF.

The chain combines TRBV5-3 with TRBJ2-3, with 8 bases aligning to TRBD1. TRBV5-3 counts as an open reading frame of uncertain function. The V segment lost 7 bases and the J segment 2 bases; nucleotides outside the gene matches: 12. The CDR3 sequence is 16 residues long. Here the CDR3 reads CARPKPGQVSTDTQYF. For the CDR3, the DNA is TGTGCCAGACCGAAGCCGGGACAGGTGTCCACAGATACGCAGTATTTT.

The chain joins TRBV6-5 to TRBJ2-1, with TRBD2 matching over 9 bases. Germline loops: CDR1 MNHEY, CDR2 SVGAGI. The CDR3 covers 15 residues. V gave up 7 bases and J gave up 8 bases; unmatched junction bases: 12. The CDR3 is CASTQVLAGFHEQFF. The CDR3 bases are TGTGCCAGCACCCAAGTCCTAGCGGGATTTCATGAGCAGTTCTTC.

The chain uses TRBV30 and TRBJ1-2; 9 bases match TRBD1. The CDR3 sequence is 15 residues long. Germline CDR1 and CDR2: GTSNPN and SVGIG (reference sequence). The V segment lost 6 bases and the J segment 2 bases; nucleotides outside the gene matches: 10. In nucleotides, the CDR3 is TGTGCCTGCACCGGGACAGGGATTCTAAACTATGGCTACACCTTC. Translating gives CACTGTGILNYGYTF. Filled out from reference TRBV30 and TRBJ1-2, the complete variable domain reads SQTIHQWPATLVQPVGSPLSLECTVEGTSNPNLYWYRQAAGRGLQLLFYSVGIGQISSEVPQNLSASRPQDRQFILSSKKLLLSDSGFYLCACTGTGILNYGYTFGSGTRLTVV.

The rearrangement uses TRBV11-2 and TRBJ1-1; D is unresolved. This CDR3 spans 12 amino acids. The germline V gene has CDR1 SGHAT and CDR2 FQNNGV. Trimming removed 1 base from V and 8 bases from J, with 8 bases in between. The CDR3 here is CASSLAVGEAFF. CDR3 coding DNA: TGTGCCAGCAGCTTAGCAGTGGGGGAAGCTTTCTTT.

The rearrangement joins TRBV5-8 to TRBJ1-2, with a weak D call TRBD1 (6 bases). The germline V gene has CDR1 SGHTS and CDR2 YDEGEE. The CDR3 covers 14 residues. V shed 2 bases and J shed 0 bases, with 8 bases lying between them. For the CDR3, the DNA is TGTGCCAGCAGCTTAGGGACACCTAACTATGGCTACACCTTC. Its protein is CASSLGTPNYGYTF.

This clone has just a few counts. V and J are TRBV30 and TRBJ1-1; 7 nucleotides line up with TRBD1. This CDR3 has 13 amino acids. Germline assignment: CDR1 GTSNPN and CDR2 SVGIG (reference sequence). The ends lost 7 bases at V and 1 base at J; junction bases unmatched: 6. In nucleotides, the CDR3 is TGTGCCTCTCCGGGACAGCCGAACACTGAAGCTTTCTTT. Translation: CASPGQPNTEAFF.

This clone has just a few counts. The chain joins TRBV13 to TRBJ1-2; D not certain. The germline V gene has CDR1 PRHDT and CDR2 FYEKMQ (reference sequence). The ends were cut back, 2 bases at V and 3 bases at J, with 13 bases in the middle. The CDR3 loop spans 15 amino acids. The CDR3 sequence: CASSLSGRKDYGYTF. Written as DNA, the CDR3 is TGTGCCAGCAGCTTAAGTGGGAGGAAAGACTATGGCTACACCTTC.

The chain carries TRBV5-4 and TRBJ2-1; 11 nucleotides align to TRBD2. CDR3 length equals 17 residues. The germline CDR1 and CDR2 sequences are SGHNT and YYREEE (reference sequence). The V gene end was trimmed by 4 bases and the J gene end by 6 bases; junction bases not matched to a gene: 12. CDR3 in amino acids: CASSPRAGTSGSNEQFF. The CDR3 bases are TGTGCCAGCAGCCCCAGGGCCGGGACTAGCGGTTCCAATGAGCAGTTCTTC.

V gene TRBV27 combines with J gene TRBJ2-5; a weak D match, TRBD1 (5 bases). Germline V gene lookup returns CDR1 MNHEY and CDR2 SMNVEV (reference sequence). The CDR3 has 12 amino acids. V dropped 6 bases and J dropped 4 bases, with 9 bases sitting between them. CDR3 region: CASRGERETQYF. The CDR3 DNA sequence: TGTGCCAGCAGAGGGGAAAGAGAGACCCAGTACTTC.

The chain has TRBV6-6 and TRBJ1-5, with a possible D match to TRBD1 (5 bases). Germline V gene data show CDR1 as MNHNY and CDR2 as SVGAGI (reference sequence). This CDR3 is built from 13 residues. V was cut by 7 bases and J by 6 bases, with 13 bases left in between. This chain's CDR3 is CASTESRGQPQHF. In DNA form, the CDR3 reads TGTGCCAGCACAGAGAGTAGGGGTCAGCCCCAGCATTTT.

The genes are TRBV6-1 and TRBJ2-1; 8 bases fit TRBD2. CDR1 MNHNS and CDR2 SASEGT come from the germline V gene. V was pared by 1 base and J by 8 bases, with 7 bases of the junction left unmatched. The CDR3 loop spans 15 amino acids. In nucleotides, the CDR3 is TGTGCCAGCAGTGAAGTCGGGAGGGCAATGGATGAGCAGTTCTTC. It is translated as CASSEVGRAMDEQFF.

The chain carries TRBV5-6 and TRBJ2-1, with D perhaps matching TRBD2 (5 bases). The CDR3 covers 16 residues. Trimming cost V 1 base and J 0 bases, with 11 bases left between them. CDR1 and CDR2 (germline): SGHDT, YYEEEE. CDR3 loop: CASSLSGWSSYNEQFF. For the CDR3, the DNA is TGTGCCAGCAGCTTGAGCGGCTGGAGCTCCTACAATGAGCAGTTCTTC.

This clone was found once. J is TRBJ2-3 and V is TRBV7-2, with D hard to call. The CDR3 length is 14 residues. Germline CDR1 reads SGHTA; CDR2 reads FQGNSA. With 4 bases removed from V and 3 bases from J, the gap between germline ends came to 11 bases. The DNA for the CDR3 is TGTGCCAGCAGCTACTCCCACAGAACAGATACGCAGTATTTT. Its protein product is CASSYSHRTDTQYF.

This chain links TRBV7-9 with TRBJ2-2, with D possibly being TRBD2 (5 bases). Trimming took off 2 bases at V and 2 bases at J, with 12 bases between the two ends. CDR1 is SEHNR, CDR2 FQNEAQ, per germline (reference sequence). The CDR3 runs to 16 residues. CDR3: CASSLSMRANTGELFF. The CDR3 region has the DNA TGTGCCAGCAGCTTAAGCATGAGGGCTAACACCGGGGAGCTGTTTTTT.

This clone was seen only a few times. The chain joins TRBV30 to TRBJ1-1; unclear D gene. Germline CDR1 GTSNPN, CDR2 SVGIG (reference sequence). V was shortened by 0 bases and J by 11 bases, with 10 bases between the two germline ends. There are 11 residues in the CDR3. CDR3 nucleotides: TGTGCCTGGAGTGTACGTCCGACGGCTTTCTTT. It translates to CAWSVRPTAFF.

The chain combines TRBV29-1 with TRBJ2-4; D unclear. Trimming took 4 bases from V and 1 from J, leaving 8 bases between them. The V gene's germline CDR1 is SQVTM and CDR2 ANQGSEA. The CDR3 is 13 residues long. CDR3 loop: CSVVVGAKNIQYF. CDR3 nucleotides: TGCAGCGTTGTAGTTGGTGCCAAAAACATTCAGTACTTC.